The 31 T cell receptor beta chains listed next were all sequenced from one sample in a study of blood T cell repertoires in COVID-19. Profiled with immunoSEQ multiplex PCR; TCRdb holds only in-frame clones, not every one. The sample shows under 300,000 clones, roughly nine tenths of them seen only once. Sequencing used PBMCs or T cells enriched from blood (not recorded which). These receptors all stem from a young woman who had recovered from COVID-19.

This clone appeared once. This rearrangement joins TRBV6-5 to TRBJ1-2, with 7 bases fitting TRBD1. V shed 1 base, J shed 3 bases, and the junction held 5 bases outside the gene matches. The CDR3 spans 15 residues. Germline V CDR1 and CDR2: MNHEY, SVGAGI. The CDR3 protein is CASSYWGQNDYGYTF. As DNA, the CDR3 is TGTGCCAGCAGTTACTGGGGACAGAACGACTATGGCTACACCTTC.

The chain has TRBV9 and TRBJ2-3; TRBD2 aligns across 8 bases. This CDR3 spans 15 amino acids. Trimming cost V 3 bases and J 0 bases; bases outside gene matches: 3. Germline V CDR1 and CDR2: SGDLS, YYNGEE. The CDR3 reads CASSAGGASTDTQYF. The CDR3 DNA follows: TGTGCCAGCAGCGCCGGGGGGGCCAGCACAGATACGCAGTATTTT.

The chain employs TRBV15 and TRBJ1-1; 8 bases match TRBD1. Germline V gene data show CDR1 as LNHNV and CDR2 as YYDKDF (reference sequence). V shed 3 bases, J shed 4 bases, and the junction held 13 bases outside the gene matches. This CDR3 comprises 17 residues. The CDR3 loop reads CATSRSRGPTLSTEAFF. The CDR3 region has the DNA TGTGCCACCAGCAGGAGCAGGGGGCCGACGTTAAGCACTGAAGCTTTCTTT. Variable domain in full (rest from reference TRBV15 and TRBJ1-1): DAMVIQNPRYQVTQFGKPVTLSCSQTLNHNVMYWYQQKSSQAPKLLFHYYDKDFNNEADTPDNFQSRRPNTSFCFLDIRSPGLGDTAMYLCATSRSRGPTLSTEAFFGQGTRLTVV.

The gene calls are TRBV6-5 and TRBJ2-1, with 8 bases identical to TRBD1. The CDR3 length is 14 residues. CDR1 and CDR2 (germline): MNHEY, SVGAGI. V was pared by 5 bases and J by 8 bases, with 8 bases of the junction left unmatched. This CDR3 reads CASSKDRVWDEQFF. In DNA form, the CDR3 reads TGTGCCAGCAGTAAGGACAGGGTCTGGGATGAGCAGTTCTTC.

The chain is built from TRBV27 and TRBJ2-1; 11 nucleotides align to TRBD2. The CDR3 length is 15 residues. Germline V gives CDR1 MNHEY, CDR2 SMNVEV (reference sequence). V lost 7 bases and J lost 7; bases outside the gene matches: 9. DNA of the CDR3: TGTGCCAGCACCCCATCTAGCGGGGGGAGGAATGAGCAGTTCTTC. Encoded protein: CASTPSSGGRNEQFF.

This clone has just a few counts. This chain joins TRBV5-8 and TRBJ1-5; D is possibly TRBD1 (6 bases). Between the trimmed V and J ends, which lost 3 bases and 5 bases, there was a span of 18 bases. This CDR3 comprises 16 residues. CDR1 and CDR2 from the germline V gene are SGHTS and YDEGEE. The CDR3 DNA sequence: TGTGCCAGCAGCTCTCGCGGGGGGCCGATCCATCAGCCCCAGCATTTT. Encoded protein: CASSSRGGPIHQPQHF.

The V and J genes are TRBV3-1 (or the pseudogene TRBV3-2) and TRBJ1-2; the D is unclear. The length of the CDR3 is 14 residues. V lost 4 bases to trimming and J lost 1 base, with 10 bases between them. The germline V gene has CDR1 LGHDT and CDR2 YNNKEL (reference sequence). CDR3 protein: CASSPTRGNYGYTF. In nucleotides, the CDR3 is TGTGCCAGCAGCCCAACCCGGGGTAACTATGGCTACACCTTC.

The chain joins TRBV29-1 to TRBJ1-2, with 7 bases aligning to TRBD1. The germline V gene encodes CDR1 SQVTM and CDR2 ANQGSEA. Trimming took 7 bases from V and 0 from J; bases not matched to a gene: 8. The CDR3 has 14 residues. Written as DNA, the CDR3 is TGCAGCGGACAAACAGGGGAAGCTAACTATGGCTACACCTTC. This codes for CSGQTGEANYGYTF.

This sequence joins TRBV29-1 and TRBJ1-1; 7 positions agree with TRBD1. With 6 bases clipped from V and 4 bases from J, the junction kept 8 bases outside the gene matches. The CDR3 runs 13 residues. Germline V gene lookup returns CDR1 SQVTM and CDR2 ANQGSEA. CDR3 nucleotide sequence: TGCAGCGTCGCGACAGGGCTGGCCACTGAAGCTTTCTTT. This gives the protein CSVATGLATEAFF.

CDR3 residues: CASSLDPGTNYGYTF. As DNA, the CDR3 is TGTGCCAGCAGCTTAGATCCAGGTACTAACTATGGCTACACCTTC. This chain uses TRBV7-9 with TRBJ1-2; unclear D gene. This CDR3 is 15 amino acids long. The V end was cut by 1 base, the J end by 0 bases, with 9 bases between. Per germline, CDR1 SEHNR and CDR2 FQNEAQ (reference sequence). The variable domain in full, completed from reference TRBV7-9 and TRBJ1-2, reads DTGVSQNPRHKITKRGQNVTFRCDPISEHNRLYWYRQTLGQGPEFLTYFQNEAQLEKSRLLSDRFSAERPKGSFSTLEIQRTEQGDSAMYLCASSLDPGTNYGYTFGSGTRLTVV.

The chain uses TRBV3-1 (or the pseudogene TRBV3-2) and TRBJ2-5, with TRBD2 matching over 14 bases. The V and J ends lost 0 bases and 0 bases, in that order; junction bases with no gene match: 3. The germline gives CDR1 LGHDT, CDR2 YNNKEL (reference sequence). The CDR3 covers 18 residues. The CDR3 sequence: CASSQDRTSGGYQETQYF. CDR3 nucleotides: TGTGCCAGCAGCCAAGACCGGACTAGCGGGGGGTACCAAGAGACCCAGTACTTC.

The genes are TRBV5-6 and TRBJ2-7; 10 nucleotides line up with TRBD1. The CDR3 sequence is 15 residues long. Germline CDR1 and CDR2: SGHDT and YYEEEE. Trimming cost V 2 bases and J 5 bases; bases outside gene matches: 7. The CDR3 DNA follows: TGTGCCAGCAGCTTCACGGGACAGGGGCAAGACGAGCAGTACTTC. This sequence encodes CASSFTGQGQDEQYF.

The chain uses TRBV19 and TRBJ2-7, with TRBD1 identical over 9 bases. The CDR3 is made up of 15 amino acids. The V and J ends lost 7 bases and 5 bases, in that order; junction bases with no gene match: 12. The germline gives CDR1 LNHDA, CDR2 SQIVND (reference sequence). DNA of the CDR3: TGTGCCAGTACCTCAACCTCCGGGACAGGGAACGAGCAGTACTTC. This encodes CASTSTSGTGNEQYF.

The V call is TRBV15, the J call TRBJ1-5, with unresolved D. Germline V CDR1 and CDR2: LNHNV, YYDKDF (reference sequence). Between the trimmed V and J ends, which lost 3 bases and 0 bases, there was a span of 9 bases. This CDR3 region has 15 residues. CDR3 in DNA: TGTGCCACCAGCAGCGGTGGGCATAGCAATCAGCCCCAGCATTTT. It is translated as CATSSGGHSNQPQHF.

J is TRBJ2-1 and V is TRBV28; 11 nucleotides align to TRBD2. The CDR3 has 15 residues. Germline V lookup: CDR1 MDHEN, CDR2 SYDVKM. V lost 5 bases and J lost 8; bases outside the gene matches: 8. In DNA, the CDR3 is TGTGCCAGCAGTGGCTCTAGCGGGGGGCAGGATGAGCAGTTCTTC. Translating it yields CASSGSSGGQDEQFF.

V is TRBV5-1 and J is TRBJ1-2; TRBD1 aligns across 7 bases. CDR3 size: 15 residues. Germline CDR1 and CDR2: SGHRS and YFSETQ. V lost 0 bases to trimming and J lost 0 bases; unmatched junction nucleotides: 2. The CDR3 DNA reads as TGCGCCAGCAGCTTGGAGGGGACAGCTAACTATGGCTACACCTTC. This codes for CASSLEGTANYGYTF.

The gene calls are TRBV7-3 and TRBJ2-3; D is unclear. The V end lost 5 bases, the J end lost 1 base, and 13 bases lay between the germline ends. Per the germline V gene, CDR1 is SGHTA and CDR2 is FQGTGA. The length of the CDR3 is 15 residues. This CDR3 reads CASSPSRIRTDTQYF. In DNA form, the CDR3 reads TGTGCCAGCAGCCCTTCTAGAATTCGCACAGATACGCAGTATTTT.

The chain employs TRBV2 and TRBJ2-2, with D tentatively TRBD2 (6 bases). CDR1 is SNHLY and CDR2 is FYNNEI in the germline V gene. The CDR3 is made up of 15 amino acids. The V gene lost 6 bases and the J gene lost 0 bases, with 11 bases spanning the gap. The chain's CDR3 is CASRETSANTGELFF. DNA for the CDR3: TGTGCCAGCAGGGAGACTAGTGCGAACACCGGGGAGCTGTTTTTT.

CDR3 DNA: TGCGCCAGCAGGGGACAGGGACAGGGGGCACCTGAAGCTTTCTTT. It is translated as CASRGQGQGAPEAFF. The chain carries TRBV4-1 and TRBJ1-1; 12 positions match TRBD1. With V trimmed by 6 bases and J by 6 bases, 8 bases remained unmatched. The germline CDR1 and CDR2 sequences are MGHRA and YSYEKL. The CDR3 is 15 residues long.

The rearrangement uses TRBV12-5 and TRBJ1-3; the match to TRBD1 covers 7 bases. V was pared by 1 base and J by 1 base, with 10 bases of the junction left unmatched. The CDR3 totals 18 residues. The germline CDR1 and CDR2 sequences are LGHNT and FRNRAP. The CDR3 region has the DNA TGTGCTAGTGGTTTGGCCCACAGGGGACCACTTTCTGGAAACACCATATATTTT. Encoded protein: CASGLAHRGPLSGNTIYF.

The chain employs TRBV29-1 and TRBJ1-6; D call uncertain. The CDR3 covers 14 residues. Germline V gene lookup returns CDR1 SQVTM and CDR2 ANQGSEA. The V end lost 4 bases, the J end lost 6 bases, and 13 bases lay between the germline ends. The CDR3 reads CSVGGDSLNSPLHF. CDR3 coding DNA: TGCAGCGTTGGTGGAGATAGTCTTAATTCACCCCTCCACTTT.

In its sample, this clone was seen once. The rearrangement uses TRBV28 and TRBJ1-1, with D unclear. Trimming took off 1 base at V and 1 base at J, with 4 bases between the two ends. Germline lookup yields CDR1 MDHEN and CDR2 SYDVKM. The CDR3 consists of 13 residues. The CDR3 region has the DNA TGTGCCAGCAGTTTATACACGAACACTGAAGCTTTCTTT. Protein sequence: CASSLYTNTEAFF.

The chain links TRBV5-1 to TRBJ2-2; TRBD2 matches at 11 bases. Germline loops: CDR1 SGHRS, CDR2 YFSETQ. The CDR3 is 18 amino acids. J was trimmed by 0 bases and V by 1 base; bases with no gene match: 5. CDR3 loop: CASSLLLAGGTNTGELFF. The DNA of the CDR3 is TGCGCCAGCAGCTTGTTGCTAGCGGGGGGCACGAACACCGGGGAGCTGTTTTTT.

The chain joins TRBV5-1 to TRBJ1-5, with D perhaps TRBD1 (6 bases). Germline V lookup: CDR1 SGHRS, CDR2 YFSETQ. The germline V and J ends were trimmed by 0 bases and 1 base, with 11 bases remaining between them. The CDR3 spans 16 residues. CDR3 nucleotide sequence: TGCGCCAGCAGCTTGGGGACAGTGGACAGCAATCAGCCCCAGCATTTT. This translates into CASSLGTVDSNQPQHF.

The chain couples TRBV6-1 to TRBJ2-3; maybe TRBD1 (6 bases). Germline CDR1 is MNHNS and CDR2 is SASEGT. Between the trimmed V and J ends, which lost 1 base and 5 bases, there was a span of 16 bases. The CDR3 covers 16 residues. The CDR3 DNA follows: TGTGCCAGCAGTGAAGTTACAGGGCCAACGGGAGATACGCAGTATTTT. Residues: CASSEVTGPTGDTQYF.

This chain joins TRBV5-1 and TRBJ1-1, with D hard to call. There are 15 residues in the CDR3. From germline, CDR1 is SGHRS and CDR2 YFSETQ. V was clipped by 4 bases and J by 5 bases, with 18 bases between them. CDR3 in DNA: TGCGCCAGCAGCAATGCCGGGAGACCGGGGACTGAAGCTTTCTTT. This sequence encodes CASSNAGRPGTEAFF.

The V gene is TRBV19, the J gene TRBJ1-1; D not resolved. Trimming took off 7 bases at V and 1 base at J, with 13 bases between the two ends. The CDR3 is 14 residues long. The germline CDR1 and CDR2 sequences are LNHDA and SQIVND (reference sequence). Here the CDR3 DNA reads TGTGCCAGTACCCCACCGTGGCAGAACACTGAAGCTTTCTTT. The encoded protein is CASTPPWQNTEAFF. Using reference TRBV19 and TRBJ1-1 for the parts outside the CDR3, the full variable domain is DGGITQSPKYLFRKEGQNVTLSCEQNLNHDAMYWYRQDPGQGLRLIYYSQIVNDFQKGDIAEGYSVSREKKESFPLTVTSAQKNPTAFYLCASTPPWQNTEAFFGQGTRLTVV.

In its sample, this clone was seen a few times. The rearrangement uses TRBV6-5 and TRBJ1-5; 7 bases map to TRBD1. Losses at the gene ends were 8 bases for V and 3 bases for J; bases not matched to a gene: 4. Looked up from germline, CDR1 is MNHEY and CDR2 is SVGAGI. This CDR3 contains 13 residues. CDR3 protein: CASGGQINQPQHF. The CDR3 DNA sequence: TGTGCCAGCGGGGGACAGATCAATCAGCCCCAGCATTTT.

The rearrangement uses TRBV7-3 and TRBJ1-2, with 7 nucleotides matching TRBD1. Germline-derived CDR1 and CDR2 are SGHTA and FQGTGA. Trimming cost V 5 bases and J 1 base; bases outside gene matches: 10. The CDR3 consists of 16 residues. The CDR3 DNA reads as TGTGCCAGCAGCCCCCGACAGGGTGAAGGTAACTATGGCTACACCTTC. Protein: CASSPRQGEGNYGYTF.

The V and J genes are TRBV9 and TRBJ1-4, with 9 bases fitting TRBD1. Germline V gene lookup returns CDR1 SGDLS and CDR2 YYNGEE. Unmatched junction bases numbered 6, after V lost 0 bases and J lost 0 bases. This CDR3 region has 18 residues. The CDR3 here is CASSVEGGTGTTNEKLFF. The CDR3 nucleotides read TGTGCCAGCAGCGTAGAAGGAGGGACAGGGACAACTAATGAAAAACTGTTTTTT. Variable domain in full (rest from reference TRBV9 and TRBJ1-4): DSGVTQTPKHLITATGQRVTLRCSPRSGDLSVYWYQQSLDQGLQFLIQYYNGEERAKGNILERFSAQQFPDLHSELNLSSLELGDSALYFCASSVEGGTGTTNEKLFFGSGTQLSVL.

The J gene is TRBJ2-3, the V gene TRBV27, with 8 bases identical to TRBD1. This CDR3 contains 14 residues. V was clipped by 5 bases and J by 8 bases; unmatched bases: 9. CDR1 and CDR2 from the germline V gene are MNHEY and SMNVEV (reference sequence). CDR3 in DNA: TGTGCCAGCAGTACGGACAGGGAAGGGTTTACGCAGTATTTT. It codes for CASSTDREGFTQYF.